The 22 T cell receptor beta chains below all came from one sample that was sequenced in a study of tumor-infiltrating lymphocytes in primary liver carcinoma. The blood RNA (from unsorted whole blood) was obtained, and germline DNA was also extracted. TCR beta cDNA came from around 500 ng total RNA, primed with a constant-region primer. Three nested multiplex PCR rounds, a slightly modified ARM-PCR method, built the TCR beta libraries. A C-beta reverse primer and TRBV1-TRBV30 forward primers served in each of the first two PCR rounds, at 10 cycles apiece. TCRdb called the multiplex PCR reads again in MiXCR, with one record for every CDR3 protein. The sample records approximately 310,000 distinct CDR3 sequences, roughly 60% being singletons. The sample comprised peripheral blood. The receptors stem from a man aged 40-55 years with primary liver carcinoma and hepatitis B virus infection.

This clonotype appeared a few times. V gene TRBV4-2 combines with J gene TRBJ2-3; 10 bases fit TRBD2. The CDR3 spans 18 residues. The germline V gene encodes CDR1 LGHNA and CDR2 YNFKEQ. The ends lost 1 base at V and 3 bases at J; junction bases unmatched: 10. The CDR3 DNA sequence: TGTGCCAGCAGCCAAGTGGCGCTTCTAGCGGGAGCGACAGATACGCAGTATTTT. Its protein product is CASSQVALLAGATDTQYF.

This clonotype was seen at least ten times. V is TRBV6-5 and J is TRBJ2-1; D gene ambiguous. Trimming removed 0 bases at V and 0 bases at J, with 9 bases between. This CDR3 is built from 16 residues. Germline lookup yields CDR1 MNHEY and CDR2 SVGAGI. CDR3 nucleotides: TGTGCCAGCAGTTACTCGATCCCAGACTCCTACAATGAGCAGTTCTTC. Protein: CASSYSIPDSYNEQFF.

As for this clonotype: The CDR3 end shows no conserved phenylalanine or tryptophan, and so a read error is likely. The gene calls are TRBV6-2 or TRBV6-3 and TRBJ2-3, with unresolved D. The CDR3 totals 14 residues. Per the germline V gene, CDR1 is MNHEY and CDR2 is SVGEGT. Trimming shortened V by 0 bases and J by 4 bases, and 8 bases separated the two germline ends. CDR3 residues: CASSYSPYADTQYV. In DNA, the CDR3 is TGTGCCAGCAGTTACTCCCCCTATGCAGATACGCAGTATGTT.

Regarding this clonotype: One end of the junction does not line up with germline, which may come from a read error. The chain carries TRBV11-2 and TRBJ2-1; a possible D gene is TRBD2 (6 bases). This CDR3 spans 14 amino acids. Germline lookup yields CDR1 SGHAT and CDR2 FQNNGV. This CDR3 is CASSLGTVYNEQLF. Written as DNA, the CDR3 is TGTGCCAGCAGCCTCGGGACTGTCTACAATGAACAGTTATTC. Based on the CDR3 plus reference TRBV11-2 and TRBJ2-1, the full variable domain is EAGVAQSPRYKIIEKRQSVAFWCNPISGHATLYWYQQILGQGPKLLIQFQNNGVVDDSQLPKDRFSAERLKGVDSTLKIQPAKLEDSAVYLCASSLGTVYNEQLFGPGTRLTVL.

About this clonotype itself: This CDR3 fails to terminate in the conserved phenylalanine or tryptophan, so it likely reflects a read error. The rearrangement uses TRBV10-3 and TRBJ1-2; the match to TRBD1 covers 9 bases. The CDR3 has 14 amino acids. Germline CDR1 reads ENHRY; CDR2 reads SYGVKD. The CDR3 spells CTISGGTGYYGYTL. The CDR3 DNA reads TGTACCATCAGTGGGGGGACAGGGTACTATGGCTACACCCTC.

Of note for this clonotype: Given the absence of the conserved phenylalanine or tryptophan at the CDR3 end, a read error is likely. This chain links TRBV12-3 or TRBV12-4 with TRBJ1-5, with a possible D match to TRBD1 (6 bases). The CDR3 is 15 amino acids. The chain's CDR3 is CASSPRGKRNRPQHY. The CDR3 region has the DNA TGTGCCAGCAGTCCAAGGGGGAAGCGCAATCGGCCCCAGCATTAT.

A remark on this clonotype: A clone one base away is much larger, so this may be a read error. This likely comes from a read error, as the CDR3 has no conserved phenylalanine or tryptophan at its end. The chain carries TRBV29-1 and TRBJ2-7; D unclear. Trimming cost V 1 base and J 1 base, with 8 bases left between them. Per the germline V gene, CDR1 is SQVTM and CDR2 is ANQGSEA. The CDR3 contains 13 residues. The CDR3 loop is CSVEVSSSYEQYL. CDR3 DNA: TGCAGCGTTGAAGTCTCATCGTCCTACGAGCAGTACCTC.

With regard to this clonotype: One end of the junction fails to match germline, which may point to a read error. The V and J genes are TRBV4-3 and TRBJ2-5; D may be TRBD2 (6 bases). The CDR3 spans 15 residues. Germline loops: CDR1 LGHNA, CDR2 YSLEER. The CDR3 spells CASSQDGPAGRTQNF. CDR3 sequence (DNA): TGCGCCAGCAGCCAAGATGGGCCTGCGGGGCGGACCCAGAACTTT.

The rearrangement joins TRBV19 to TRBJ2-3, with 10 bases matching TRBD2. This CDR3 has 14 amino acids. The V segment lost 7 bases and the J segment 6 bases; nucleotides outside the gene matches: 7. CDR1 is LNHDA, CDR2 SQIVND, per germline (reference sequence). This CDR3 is CASKIAGGADTQYF. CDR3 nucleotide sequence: TGTGCCAGTAAGATAGCGGGAGGCGCGGATACGCAGTATTTT.

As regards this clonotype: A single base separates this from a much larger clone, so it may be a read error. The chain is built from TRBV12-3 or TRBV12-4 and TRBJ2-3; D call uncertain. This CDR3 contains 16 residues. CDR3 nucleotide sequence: TGTGCCGGCAGCCCCCTAGGCCTCCAGGGCACAGATACGCAGTATTTT. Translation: CAGSPLGLQGTDTQYF.

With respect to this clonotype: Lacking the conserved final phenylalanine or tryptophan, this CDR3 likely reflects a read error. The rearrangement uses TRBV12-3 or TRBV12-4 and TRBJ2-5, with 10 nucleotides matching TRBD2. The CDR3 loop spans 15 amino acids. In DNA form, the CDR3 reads TGTGCCAGCAGTGTCGGGCTAGCGGGAGTAGAGGCCCAGTACCTC. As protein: CASSVGLAGVEAQYL.

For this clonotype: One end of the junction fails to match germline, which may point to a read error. The chain's CDR3 is CVSSLSGGTEQFF. The CDR3 bases are TGTGTCAGCAGTTTATCGGGAGGAACAGAGCAGTTCTTC. J is TRBJ2-1 and V is TRBV28, with TRBD2 matching 7 bases. The CDR3 extends over 13 amino acids. The germline V gene encodes CDR1 MDHEN and CDR2 SYDVKM.

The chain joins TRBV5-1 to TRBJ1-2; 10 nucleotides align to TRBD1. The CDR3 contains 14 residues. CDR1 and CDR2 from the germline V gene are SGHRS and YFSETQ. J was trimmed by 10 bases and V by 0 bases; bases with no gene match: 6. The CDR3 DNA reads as TGCGCCAGCAGCTTGGTGGGGACAGGGGACGACTACACCTTC. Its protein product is CASSLVGTGDDYTF.

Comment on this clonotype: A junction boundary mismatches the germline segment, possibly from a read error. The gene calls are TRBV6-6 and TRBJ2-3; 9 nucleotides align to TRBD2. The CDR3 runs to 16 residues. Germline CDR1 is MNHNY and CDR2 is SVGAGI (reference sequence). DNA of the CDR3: TGTGCCAGCAAGGTTTTCGCGGGAGGGCCGACAGATGCGCAGTATTTT. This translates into CASKVFAGGPTDAQYF.

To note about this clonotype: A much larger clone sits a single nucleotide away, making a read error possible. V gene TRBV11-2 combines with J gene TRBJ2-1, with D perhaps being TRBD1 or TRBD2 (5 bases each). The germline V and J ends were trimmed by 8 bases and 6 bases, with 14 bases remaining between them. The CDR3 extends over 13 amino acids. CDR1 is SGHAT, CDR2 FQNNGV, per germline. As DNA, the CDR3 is TGTGCCAGCTGCCTAGGGACGGCCAATGAGCAGTTCTTC. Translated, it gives CASCLGTANEQFF. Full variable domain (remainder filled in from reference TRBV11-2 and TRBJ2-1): EAGVAQSPRYKIIEKRQSVAFWCNPISGHATLYWYQQILGQGPKLLIQFQNNGVVDDSQLPKDRFSAERLKGVDSTLKIQPAKLEDSAVYLCASCLGTANEQFFGPGTRLTVL.

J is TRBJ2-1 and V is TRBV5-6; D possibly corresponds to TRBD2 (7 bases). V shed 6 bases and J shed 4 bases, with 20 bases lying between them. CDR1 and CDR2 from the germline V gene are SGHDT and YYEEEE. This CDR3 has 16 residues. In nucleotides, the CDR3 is TGTGCCAGCACCTTTAAGGGGGAGGGCCGGTACAATGAGCAGTTCTTC. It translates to CASTFKGEGRYNEQFF.

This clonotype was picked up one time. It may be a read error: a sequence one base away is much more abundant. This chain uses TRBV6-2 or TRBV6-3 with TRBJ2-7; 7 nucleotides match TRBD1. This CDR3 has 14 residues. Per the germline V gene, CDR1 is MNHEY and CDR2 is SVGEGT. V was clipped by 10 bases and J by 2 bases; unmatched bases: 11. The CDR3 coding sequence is TGTGCCAACAGCGTCAGGGGGAACACCTACGAGCAGTACTTC. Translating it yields CANSVRGNTYEQYF.

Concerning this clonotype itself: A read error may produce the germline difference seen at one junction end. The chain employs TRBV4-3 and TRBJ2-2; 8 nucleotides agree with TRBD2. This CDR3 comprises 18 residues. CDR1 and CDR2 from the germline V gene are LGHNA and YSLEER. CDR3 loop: CASSQEPSGSEYIGELFF. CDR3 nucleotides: TGTGCCAGCAGCCAAGAACCCAGCGGGAGTGAGTACATCGGGGAGCTGTTTTTT.

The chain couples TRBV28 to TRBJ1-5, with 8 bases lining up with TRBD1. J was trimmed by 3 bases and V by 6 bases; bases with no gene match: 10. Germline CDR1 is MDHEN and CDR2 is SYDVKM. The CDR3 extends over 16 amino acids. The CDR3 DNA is TGTGCCAGCAGATACGGACAGGGATCGTCCAATCAGCCCCAGCATTTT. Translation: CASRYGQGSSNQPQHF.

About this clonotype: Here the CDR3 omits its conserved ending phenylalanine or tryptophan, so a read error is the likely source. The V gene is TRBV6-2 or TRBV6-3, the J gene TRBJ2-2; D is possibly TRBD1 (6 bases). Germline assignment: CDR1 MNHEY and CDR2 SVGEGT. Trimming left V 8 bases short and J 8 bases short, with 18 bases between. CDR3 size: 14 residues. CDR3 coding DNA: TGTGCCAGCGGCCCCCTAAACAGGGTTGGGGAGCTGTTTTGT. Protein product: CASGPLNRVGELFC.

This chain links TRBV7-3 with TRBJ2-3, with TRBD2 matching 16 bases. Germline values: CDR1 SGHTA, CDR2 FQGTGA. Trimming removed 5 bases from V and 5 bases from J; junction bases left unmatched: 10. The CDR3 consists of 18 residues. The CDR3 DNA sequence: TGTGCCAGCAGCCGTGGAGGAGGGACTAGCGGGAGGGGAGATACGCAGTATTTT. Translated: CASSRGGGTSGRGDTQYF.

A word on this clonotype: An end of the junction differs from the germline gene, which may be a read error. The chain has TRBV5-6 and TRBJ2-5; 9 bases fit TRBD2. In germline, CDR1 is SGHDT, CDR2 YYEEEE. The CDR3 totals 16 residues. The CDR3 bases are TGTGCCATCAGCTTGAAAAGCGGGGGGCACCAAGAGACCCAGTACTTC. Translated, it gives CAISLKSGGHQETQYF.